This T cell receptor (beta chain) derives from a study of metastatic and nonmetastatic thyroid tumors. Across the whole study: Where malignant and benign thyroid patients were concerned, repertoires were compared across blood and tumor or nodule tissue.

No patient received treatment before thyroid surgery. With MiXCR, TCRdb reprocessed the PCR reads. The data show some 15,000 clones, 27% seen once. V lost 2 bases to trimming and J lost 3 bases; unmatched junction nucleotides: 2. CDR3 size: 14 residues. Germline CDR1 is LGHDT and CDR2 is YNNKEL (reference sequence). The material sequenced was adjacent normal tissue. J is TRBJ1-2 and V is TRBV3-1, with 8 bases that match TRBD1. This receptor was identified in a female donor with papillary thyroid cancer or a benign thyroid nodule (not recorded which). Some clones in this sample may be carry-over from other donors' samples. The CDR3 DNA reads TGTGCCAGCAGCCAACAGGGGGCGGACTATGGCTACACCTTC. It specifies CASSQQGADYGYTF.